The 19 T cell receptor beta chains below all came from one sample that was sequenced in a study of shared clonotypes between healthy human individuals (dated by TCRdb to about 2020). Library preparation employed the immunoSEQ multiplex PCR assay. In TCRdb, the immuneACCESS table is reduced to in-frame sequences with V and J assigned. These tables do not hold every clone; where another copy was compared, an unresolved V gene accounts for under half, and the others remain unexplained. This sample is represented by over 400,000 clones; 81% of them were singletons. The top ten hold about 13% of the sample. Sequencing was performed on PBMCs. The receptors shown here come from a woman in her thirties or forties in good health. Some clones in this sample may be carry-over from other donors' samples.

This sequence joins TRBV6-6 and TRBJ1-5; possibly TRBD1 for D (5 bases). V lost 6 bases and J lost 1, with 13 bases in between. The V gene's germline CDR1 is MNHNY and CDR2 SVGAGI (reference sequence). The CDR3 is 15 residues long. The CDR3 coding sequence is TGTGCCAGCAGACGCCGACAGACCAGCAATCAGCCCCAGCATTTT. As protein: CASRRRQTSNQPQHF.

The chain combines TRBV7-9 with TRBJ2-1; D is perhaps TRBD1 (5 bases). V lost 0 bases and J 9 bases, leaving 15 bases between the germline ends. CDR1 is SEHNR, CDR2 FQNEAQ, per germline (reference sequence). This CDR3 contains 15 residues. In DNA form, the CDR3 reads TGTGCCAGCAGCTTAGCATTAGGGGCCTCCGGTGAGCAGTTCTTC. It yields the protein CASSLALGASGEQFF.

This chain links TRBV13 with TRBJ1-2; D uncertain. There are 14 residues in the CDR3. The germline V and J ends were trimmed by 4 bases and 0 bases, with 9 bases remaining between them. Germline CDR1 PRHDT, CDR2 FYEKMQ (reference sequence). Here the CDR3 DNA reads TGTGCCAGCAGCTCAGACATAACTAACTATGGCTACACCTTC. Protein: CASSSDITNYGYTF.

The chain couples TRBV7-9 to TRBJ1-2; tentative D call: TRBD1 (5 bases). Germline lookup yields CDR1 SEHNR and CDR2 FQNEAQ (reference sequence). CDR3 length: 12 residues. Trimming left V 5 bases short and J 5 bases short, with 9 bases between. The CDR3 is CASSPQEYGYTF. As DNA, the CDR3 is TGTGCCAGCAGCCCACAGGAGTATGGCTACACCTTC.

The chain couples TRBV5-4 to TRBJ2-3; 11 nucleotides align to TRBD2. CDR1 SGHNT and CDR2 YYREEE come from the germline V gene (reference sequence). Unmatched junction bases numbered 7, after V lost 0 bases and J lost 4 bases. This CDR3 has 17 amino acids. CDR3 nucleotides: TGTGCCAGCAGCTTGGGCCCACTAGCGGGAGCCGCAGATACGCAGTATTTT. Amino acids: CASSLGPLAGAADTQYF.

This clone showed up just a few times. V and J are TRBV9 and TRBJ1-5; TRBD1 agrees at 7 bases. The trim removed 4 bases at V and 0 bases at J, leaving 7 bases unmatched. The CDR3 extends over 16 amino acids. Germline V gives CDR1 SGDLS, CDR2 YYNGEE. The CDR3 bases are TGTGCCAGCAGCCAAGGGGGCTTAAATAGCAATCAGCCCCAGCATTTT. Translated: CASSQGGLNSNQPQHF. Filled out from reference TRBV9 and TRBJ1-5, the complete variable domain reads DSGVTQTPKHLITATGQRVTLRCSPRSGDLSVYWYQQSLDQGLQFLIQYYNGEERAKGNILERFSAQQFPDLHSELNLSSLELGDSALYFCASSQGGLNSNQPQHFGDGTRLSIL.

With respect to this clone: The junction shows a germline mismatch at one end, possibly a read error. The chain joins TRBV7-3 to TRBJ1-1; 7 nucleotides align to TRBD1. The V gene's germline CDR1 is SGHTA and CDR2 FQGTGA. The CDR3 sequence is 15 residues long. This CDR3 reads CASSSYRGQNTEASF. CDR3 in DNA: TGTGCCAGCAGCTCCTACAGGGGCCAGAACACTGAAGCTTCCTTT.

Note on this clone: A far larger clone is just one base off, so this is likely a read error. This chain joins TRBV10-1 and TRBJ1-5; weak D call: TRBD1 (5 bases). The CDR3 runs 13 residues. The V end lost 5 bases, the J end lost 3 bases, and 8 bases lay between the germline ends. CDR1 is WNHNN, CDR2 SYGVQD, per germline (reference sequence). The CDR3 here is CASSTGLNQPQHF. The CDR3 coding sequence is TGCGCCAGCAGTACAGGACTCAATCAGCCCCAGCATTTT.

CDR3 sequence: CASSLLTRRPPYEQYF. Here the CDR3 DNA reads TGTGCCAGCAGCTTGCTCACCCGACGTCCTCCTTACGAGCAGTACTTC. The chain is built from TRBV7-9 and TRBJ2-7; unclear D gene. The CDR3 runs 16 residues. V lost 3 bases and J 4 bases, leaving 19 bases between the germline ends. Germline assignment: CDR1 SEHNR and CDR2 FQNEAQ (reference sequence).

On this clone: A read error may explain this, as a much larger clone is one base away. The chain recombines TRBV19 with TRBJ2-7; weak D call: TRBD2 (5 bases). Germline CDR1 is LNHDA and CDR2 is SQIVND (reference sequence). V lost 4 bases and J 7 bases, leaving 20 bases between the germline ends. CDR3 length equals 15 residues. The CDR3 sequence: CASSTARGATGEQYF. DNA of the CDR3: TGTGCCAGTAGTACCGCTAGAGGTGCTACGGGAGAGCAGTACTTC.

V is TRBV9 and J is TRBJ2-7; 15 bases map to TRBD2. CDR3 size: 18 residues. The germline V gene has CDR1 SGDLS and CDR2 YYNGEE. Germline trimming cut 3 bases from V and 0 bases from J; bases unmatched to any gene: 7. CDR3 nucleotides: TGTGCCAGCAGCGAGGGACTAGCGGGAGGCCAAAGCTCCTACGAGCAGTACTTC. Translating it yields CASSEGLAGGQSSYEQYF.

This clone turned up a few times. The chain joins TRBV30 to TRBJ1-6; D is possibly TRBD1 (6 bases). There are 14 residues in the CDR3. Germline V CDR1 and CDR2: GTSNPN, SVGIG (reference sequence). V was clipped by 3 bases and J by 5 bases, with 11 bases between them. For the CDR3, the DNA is TGTGCCTGGAGCGCCGGGGGCAATAATTCACCCCTCCACTTT. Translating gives CAWSAGGNNSPLHF.

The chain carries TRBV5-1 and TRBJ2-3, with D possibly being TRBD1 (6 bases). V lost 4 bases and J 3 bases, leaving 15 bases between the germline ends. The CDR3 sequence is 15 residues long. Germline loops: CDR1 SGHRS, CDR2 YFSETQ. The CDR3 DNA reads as TGCGCCAGCAGCCAAGGGACACCAAAGACAGATACGCAGTATTTT. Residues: CASSQGTPKTDTQYF.

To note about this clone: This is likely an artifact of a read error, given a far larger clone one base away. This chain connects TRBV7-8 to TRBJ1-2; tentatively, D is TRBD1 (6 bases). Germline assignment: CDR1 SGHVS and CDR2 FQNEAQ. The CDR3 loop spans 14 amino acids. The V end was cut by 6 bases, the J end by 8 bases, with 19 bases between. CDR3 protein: CASSLEGGLGGYTF. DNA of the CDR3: TGTGCCAGCAGTTTGGAAGGGGGGCTCGGAGGCTACACCTTC. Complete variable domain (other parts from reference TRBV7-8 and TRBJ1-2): GAGVSQSPRYKVAKRGQDVALRCDPISGHVSLFWYQQALGQGPEFLTYFQNEAQLDKSGLPSDRFFAERPEGSVSTLKIQRTQQEDSAVYLCASSLEGGLGGYTFGSGTRLTVV.

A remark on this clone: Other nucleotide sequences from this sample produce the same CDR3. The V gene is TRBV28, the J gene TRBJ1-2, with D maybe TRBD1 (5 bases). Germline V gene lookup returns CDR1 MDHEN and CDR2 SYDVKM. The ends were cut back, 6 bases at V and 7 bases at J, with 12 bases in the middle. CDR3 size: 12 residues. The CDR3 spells CASSPPGGGYTF. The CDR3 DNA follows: TGTGCCAGCAGCCCCCCCGGGGGTGGCTACACCTTC.

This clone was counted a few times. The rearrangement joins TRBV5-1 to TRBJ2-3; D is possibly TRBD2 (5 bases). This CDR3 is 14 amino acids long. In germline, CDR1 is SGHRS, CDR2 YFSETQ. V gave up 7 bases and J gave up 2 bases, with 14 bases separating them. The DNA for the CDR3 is TGCGCCAGCCAAGAGGGTCTAAACACAGATACGCAGTATTTT. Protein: CASQEGLNTDTQYF. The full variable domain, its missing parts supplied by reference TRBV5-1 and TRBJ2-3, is KAGVTQTPRYLIKTRGQQVTLSCSPISGHRSVSWYQQTPGQGLQFLFEYFSETQRNKGNFPGRFSGRQFSNSRSEMNVSTLELGDSALYLCASQEGLNTDTQYFGPGTRLTVL.

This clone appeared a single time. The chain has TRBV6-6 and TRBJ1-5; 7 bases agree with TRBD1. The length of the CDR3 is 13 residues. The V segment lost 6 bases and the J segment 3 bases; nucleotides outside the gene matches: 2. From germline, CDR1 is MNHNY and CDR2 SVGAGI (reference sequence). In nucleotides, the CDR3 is TGTGCCAGCAGACAGGGGTTCAATCAGCCCCAGCATTTT. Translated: CASRQGFNQPQHF.

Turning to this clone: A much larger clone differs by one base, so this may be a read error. CDR3 loop: CASSAPGANVLTF. The CDR3 nucleotides read TGTGCCAGCAGCGCACCTGGGGCCAACGTCCTGACTTTC. J is TRBJ2-6 and V is TRBV6-5; D ambiguous. The germline V and J ends were trimmed by 6 bases and 2 bases, with 5 bases remaining between them. Germline V gene lookup returns CDR1 MNHEY and CDR2 SVGAGI. There are 13 residues in the CDR3.

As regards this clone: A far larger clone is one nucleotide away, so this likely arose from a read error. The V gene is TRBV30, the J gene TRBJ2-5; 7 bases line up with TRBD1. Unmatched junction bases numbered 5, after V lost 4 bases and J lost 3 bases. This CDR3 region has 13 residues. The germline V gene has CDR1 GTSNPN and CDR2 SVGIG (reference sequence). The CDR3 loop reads CAWTLTGKETQYF. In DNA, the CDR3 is TGTGCCTGGACCCTGACAGGGAAAGAGACCCAGTACTTC.